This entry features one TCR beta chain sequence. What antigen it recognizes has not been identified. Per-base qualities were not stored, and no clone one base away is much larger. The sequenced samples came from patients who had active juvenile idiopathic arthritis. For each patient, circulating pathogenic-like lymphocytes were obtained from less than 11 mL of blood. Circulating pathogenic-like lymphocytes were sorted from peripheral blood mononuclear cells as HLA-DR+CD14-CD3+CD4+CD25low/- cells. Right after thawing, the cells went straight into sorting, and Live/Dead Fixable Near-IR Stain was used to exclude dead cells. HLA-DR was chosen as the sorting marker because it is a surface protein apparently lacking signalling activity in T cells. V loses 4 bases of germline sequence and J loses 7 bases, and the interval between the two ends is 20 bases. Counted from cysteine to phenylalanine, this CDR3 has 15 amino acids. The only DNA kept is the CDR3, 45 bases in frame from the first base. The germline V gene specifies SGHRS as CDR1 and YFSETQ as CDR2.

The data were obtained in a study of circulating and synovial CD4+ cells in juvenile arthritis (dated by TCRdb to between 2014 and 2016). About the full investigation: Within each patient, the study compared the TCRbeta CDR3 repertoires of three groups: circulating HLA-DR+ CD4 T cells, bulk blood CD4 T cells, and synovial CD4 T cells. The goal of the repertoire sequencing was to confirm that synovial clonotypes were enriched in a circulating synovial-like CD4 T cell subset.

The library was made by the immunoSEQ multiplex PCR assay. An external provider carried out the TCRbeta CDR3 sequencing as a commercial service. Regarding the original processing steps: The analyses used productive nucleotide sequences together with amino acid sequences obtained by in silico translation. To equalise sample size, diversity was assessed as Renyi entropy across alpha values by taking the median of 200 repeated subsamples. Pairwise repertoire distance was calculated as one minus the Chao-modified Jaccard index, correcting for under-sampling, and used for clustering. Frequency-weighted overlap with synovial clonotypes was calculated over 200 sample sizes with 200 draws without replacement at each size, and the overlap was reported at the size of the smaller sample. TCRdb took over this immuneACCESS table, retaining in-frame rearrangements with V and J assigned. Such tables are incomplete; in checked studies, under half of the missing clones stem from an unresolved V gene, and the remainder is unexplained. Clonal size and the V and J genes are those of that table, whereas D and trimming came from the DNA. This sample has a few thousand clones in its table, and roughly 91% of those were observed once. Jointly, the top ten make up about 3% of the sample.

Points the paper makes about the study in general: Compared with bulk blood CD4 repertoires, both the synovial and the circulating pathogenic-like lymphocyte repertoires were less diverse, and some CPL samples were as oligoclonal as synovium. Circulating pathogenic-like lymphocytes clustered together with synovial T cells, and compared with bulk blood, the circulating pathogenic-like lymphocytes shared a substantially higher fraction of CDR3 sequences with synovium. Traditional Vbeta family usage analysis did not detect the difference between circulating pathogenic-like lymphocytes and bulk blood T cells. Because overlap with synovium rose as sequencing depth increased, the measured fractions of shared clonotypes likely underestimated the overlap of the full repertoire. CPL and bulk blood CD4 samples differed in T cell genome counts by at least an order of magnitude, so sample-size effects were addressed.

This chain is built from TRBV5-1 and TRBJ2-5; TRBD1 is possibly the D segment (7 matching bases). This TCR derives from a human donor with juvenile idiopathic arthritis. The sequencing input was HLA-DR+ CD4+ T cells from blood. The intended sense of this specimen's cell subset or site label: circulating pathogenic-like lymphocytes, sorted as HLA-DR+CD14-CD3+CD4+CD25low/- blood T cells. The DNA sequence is TGCGCCAGCAGCCTCCGCGCAGGGGGGTTGGTGACCCAGTACTTC. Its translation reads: CASSLRAGGLVTQYF. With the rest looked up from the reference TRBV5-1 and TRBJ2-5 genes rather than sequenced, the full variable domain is KAGVTQTPRYLIKTRGQQVTLSCSPISGHRSVSWYQQTPGQGLQFLFEYFSETQRNKGNFPGRFSGRQFSNSRSEMNVSTLELGDSALYLCASSLRAGGLVTQYFGPGTRLLVL.